The sequence of this T cell receptor beta chain was determined in a study of T cell responses to AZD1222 COVID-19 vaccine. Study-wide results and caveats: Every sample of the repertoires postdated the peak T cell response. The donor cohort was predominantly white British with a female majority, and clonal diversity may have been underestimated. Two AZD1222 administrations were followed by greater Spike-specific TCR breadth and depth.

Using immunoSEQ multiplex PCR, the repertoire was profiled, and TCRdb retains in-frame clones only, with some absent. The sample holds around 130,000 clones, over 75% seen once. About this clone itself: The antigen is not known.

This CDR3 region has 14 residues. Germline values: CDR1 MDHEN, CDR2 SYDVKM. The V end lost 3 bases, the J end lost 7 bases, and 13 bases lay between the germline ends. The sample consisted of peripheral blood, taken 28 days after the second dose of the MenACWY control vaccine. This rearrangement joins TRBV28 to TRBJ1-5; tentative D call: TRBD1 (5 bases). The origin of this receptor is an adult who received the MenACWY meningococcal vaccine as a control. The CDR3 DNA reads as TGTGCCAGCAGTTTTCGGAGGGGTGGACAGCCCCAGCATTTT. It is translated as CASSFRRGGQPQHF.